One sample yielded the 19 T cell receptor beta chains listed below, sequenced in a study of cytomegalovirus exposure and HLA in healthy donors. In the PCR, 60 Vbeta and 13 Jbeta primers were used. The table came from immunoSEQ multiplex PCR; TCRdb's copy has only in-frame clones and leaves some out. The sample holds 150,000 to 200,000 clones. Sequenced material: PBMCs. The receptors here all came from a woman aged 18-29 years in good health and CMV-seropositive.

V usage is TRBV19 and J usage is TRBJ2-6, with TRBD1 as a possible D gene (6 bases). Trimming pared 8 bases from V and 0 bases from J, leaving 20 bases between. This CDR3 contains 18 residues. CDR1 and CDR2 from the germline V gene are LNHDA and SQIVND (reference sequence). CDR3 loop: CASGPEQGLVSGANVLTF. DNA of the CDR3: TGTGCCAGTGGCCCAGAACAGGGTCTGGTCTCTGGGGCCAACGTCCTGACTTTC.

This sequence joins TRBV7-2 and TRBJ2-7; tentative D call: TRBD2 (6 bases). The CDR3 sequence is 15 residues long. Trimming removed 1 base at V and 3 bases at J, with 13 bases between. The V gene's germline CDR1 is SGHTA and CDR2 FQGNSA. In DNA form, the CDR3 reads TGTGCCAGCAGCTTAGGATCCCTAGCGAGCTACGAGCAGTACTTC. It yields the protein CASSLGSLASYEQYF.

The CDR3 loop is CASSLAHLLLINEKLFF. The CDR3 coding sequence is TGTGCCAGCAGCTTGGCCCATCTATTGTTGATTAATGAAAAACTGTTTTTT. The gene calls are TRBV5-5 and TRBJ1-4; D uncertain. The CDR3 runs to 17 residues. Per the germline V gene, CDR1 is SGHKS and CDR2 is YYEKEE (reference sequence). Trimming cost V 0 bases and J 4 bases, with 16 bases left between them.

The gene calls are TRBV7-2 and TRBJ1-1, with 10 bases aligning to TRBD1. V gave up 6 bases and J gave up 4 bases; unmatched junction bases: 8. Germline lookup yields CDR1 SGHTA and CDR2 FQGNSA. The CDR3 loop spans 15 amino acids. The CDR3 sequence is CASRMTGGAGTEAFF. For the CDR3, the DNA is TGTGCCAGCAGGATGACAGGGGGCGCCGGCACTGAAGCTTTCTTT. Complete variable domain (other parts from reference TRBV7-2 and TRBJ1-1): GAGVSQSPSNKVTEKGKDVELRCDPISGHTALYWYRQSLGQGLEFLIYFQGNSAPDKSGLPSDRFSAERTGGSVSTLTIQRTQQEDSAVYLCASRMTGGAGTEAFFGQGTRLTVV.

The chain employs TRBV5-1 and TRBJ1-4; D perhaps matches TRBD1 (6 bases). Per the germline V gene, CDR1 is SGHRS and CDR2 is YFSETQ. The CDR3 spans 16 residues. Trimming took off 3 bases at V and 0 bases at J, with 12 bases between the two ends. The DNA for the CDR3 is TGCGCCAGCAGCTGGGGGCCAGTTGCAACTAATGAAAAACTGTTTTTT. Translating it yields CASSWGPVATNEKLFF.

The genes are TRBV4-2 and TRBJ2-3; 7 nucleotides line up with TRBD2. This CDR3 has 17 residues. The V gene's germline CDR1 is LGHNA and CDR2 YNFKEQ. The J segment lost 4 bases and the V segment lost 2 bases, leaving 12 bases of the junction unmatched. CDR3 sequence: CASSQNLAVLTPDTQYF. CDR3 DNA sequence: TGTGCCAGCAGCCAAAATCTAGCGGTCCTTACCCCAGATACGCAGTATTTT.

The J gene is TRBJ1-2, the V gene TRBV27; 9 bases match TRBD1. With V trimmed by 5 bases and J by 8 bases, 9 bases remained unmatched. CDR1 and CDR2 from the germline V gene are MNHEY and SMNVEV (reference sequence). The CDR3 has 14 amino acids. CDR3 DNA: TGTGCCAGCAGTCTGGCCGGGACAGGGTCAGGCTACACCTTC. The encoded protein is CASSLAGTGSGYTF.

V and J are TRBV6-5 and TRBJ1-4; maybe TRBD1 (6 bases). The V end lost 2 bases, the J end lost 6 bases, and 13 bases lay between the germline ends. Germline CDR1 and CDR2: MNHEY and SVGAGI. This CDR3 spans 15 amino acids. The CDR3 region is CASSYQDSVDEKLFF. CDR3 coding DNA: TGTGCCAGCAGTTACCAGGACAGCGTCGATGAAAAACTGTTTTTT.

The chain uses TRBV7-8 and TRBJ2-2, with D possibly being TRBD2 (7 bases). The CDR3 runs to 15 residues. Trimming took 4 bases from V and 5 from J, leaving 14 bases between them. CDR1 and CDR2 (germline): SGHVS, FQNEAQ. This CDR3 reads CASSWEGHPTGELFF. The CDR3 nucleotides are TGTGCCAGCAGCTGGGAGGGACACCCTACCGGGGAGCTGTTTTTT. Full variable domain (remainder filled in from reference TRBV7-8 and TRBJ2-2): GAGVSQSPRYKVAKRGQDVALRCDPISGHVSLFWYQQALGQGPEFLTYFQNEAQLDKSGLPSDRFFAERPEGSVSTLKIQRTQQEDSAVYLCASSWEGHPTGELFFGEGSRLTVL.

As DNA, the CDR3 is TGTGCCAGCAGGGGGGGGATTGAGCAGTTCTTC. This translates into CASRGGIEQFF. V and J are TRBV2 and TRBJ2-1; 7 nucleotides agree with TRBD2. J lost 9 bases, V lost 6 bases, and 2 bases had no gene match. The CDR3 sequence is 11 residues long. Germline CDR1 and CDR2: SNHLY and FYNNEI. The complete variable domain, with remaining parts taken from reference TRBV2 and TRBJ2-1, reads EPEVTQTPSHQVTQMGQEVILRCVPISNHLYFYWYRQILGQKVEFLVSFYNNEISEKSEIFDDQFSVERPDGSNFTLKIRSTKLEDSAMYFCASRGGIEQFFGPGTRLTVL.

This chain joins TRBV6-5 and TRBJ2-7; D not certain. The CDR3 is 14 residues long. Trimming took off 0 bases at V and 2 bases at J, with 8 bases between the two ends. Germline loops: CDR1 MNHEY, CDR2 SVGAGI. The CDR3 here is CASSYSNSAYEQYF. CDR3 bases: TGTGCCAGCAGTTACTCGAACAGTGCCTACGAGCAGTACTTC.

V gene TRBV5-1 combines with J gene TRBJ1-1; D possibly corresponds to TRBD1 (6 bases). With 0 bases removed from V and 1 base from J, the gap between germline ends came to 7 bases. The germline V gene has CDR1 SGHRS and CDR2 YFSETQ. This CDR3 is 14 amino acids long. The CDR3 spells CASSLEGQNTEAFF. The CDR3 DNA is TGCGCCAGCAGCTTGGAGGGACAGAACACTGAAGCTTTCTTT.

This sequence joins TRBV4-1 and TRBJ2-7; 7 bases agree with TRBD2. The CDR3 is made up of 15 amino acids. CDR1 is MGHRA and CDR2 is YSYEKL in the germline V gene. V shed 0 bases and J 3 bases; nucleotides not matched to a gene: 5. CDR3 DNA: TGCGCCAGCAGCCAAGAGGCGGGAGAATTCTACGAGCAGTACTTC. Protein: CASSQEAGEFYEQYF.

The chain couples TRBV30 to TRBJ1-1, with 7 bases aligning to TRBD1. Per the germline V gene, CDR1 is GTSNPN and CDR2 is SVGIG (reference sequence). CDR3 length: 14 residues. V dropped 3 bases and J dropped 6; count of bases not matched to a gene: 10. The chain's CDR3 is CAWRQTGRFSEAFF. CDR3 nucleotides: TGTGCCTGGAGGCAGACAGGGAGGTTTTCTGAAGCTTTCTTT.

J is TRBJ1-1 and V is TRBV10-3, with 7 nucleotides matching TRBD1. The J segment lost 1 base and the V segment lost 9 bases, leaving 5 bases of the junction unmatched. Germline CDR1 is ENHRY and CDR2 is SYGVKD. The CDR3 is made up of 13 amino acids. The CDR3 sequence is CAMMTGQNTEAFF. Here the CDR3 DNA reads TGTGCCATGATGACAGGGCAGAACACTGAAGCTTTCTTT.

The rearrangement links TRBV2 to TRBJ1-1, with D possibly being TRBD1 (6 bases). Trimming removed 4 bases from V and 1 base from J, with 10 bases in between. The CDR3 runs 14 residues. CDR1 SNHLY and CDR2 FYNNEI come from the germline V gene. CDR3 nucleotides: TGTGCCAGCAGTGTCACGGACAGGAACACTGAAGCTTTCTTT. Amino acids: CASSVTDRNTEAFF. Full variable domain (remainder filled in from reference TRBV2 and TRBJ1-1): EPEVTQTPSHQVTQMGQEVILRCVPISNHLYFYWYRQILGQKVEFLVSFYNNEISEKSEIFDDQFSVERPDGSNFTLKIRSTKLEDSAMYFCASSVTDRNTEAFFGQGTRLTVV.

The chain employs TRBV5-4 and TRBJ2-1; 11 nucleotides align to TRBD2. CDR1 and CDR2 from the germline V gene are SGHNT and YYREEE (reference sequence). With 5 bases clipped from V and 1 base from J, the junction kept 5 bases outside the gene matches. CDR3 length: 16 residues. The CDR3 here is CASSYVAGGSYNEQFF. DNA for the CDR3: TGTGCCAGCAGTTATGTAGCGGGAGGGTCCTACAATGAGCAGTTCTTC.

The gene calls are TRBV19 and TRBJ2-7; D perhaps matches TRBD2 (6 bases). Germline V CDR1 and CDR2: LNHDA, SQIVND (reference sequence). Deletions cut 3 bases from V and 7 bases from J, with 10 bases between. This CDR3 has 12 residues. The CDR3 loop is CASSISAGEQYF. CDR3 bases: TGTGCCAGTAGTATCTCGGCGGGAGAGCAGTACTTC.

This rearrangement joins TRBV7-2 to TRBJ2-1; D is ambiguous. This CDR3 region has 13 residues. Looked up from germline, CDR1 is SGHTA and CDR2 is FQGNSA. Trimming shortened V by 2 bases and J by 5 bases, and 7 bases separated the two germline ends. The CDR3 is CASSLMENNEQFF. The CDR3 DNA is TGTGCCAGCAGCTTAATGGAGAACAATGAGCAGTTCTTC.